One sample yielded the 18 T cell receptor beta chains listed below, sequenced in a study of T cells in Graves' hyperthyroidism and ophthalmopathy. TCR beta CDR3 sequences were amplified from RNA transcripts. The primer set for the first-round RT-PCR of the TCR CDR3 was HTBI. TCRdb itself ran the multiplex PCR reads through MiXCR, one entry per CDR3 protein. The table shows about 360,000 distinct CDR3 sequences, with less than 15% occurring only once. The source material was blood. The receptor source for this set is a woman aged 18-35 years with Graves' hyperthyroidism.

This clonotype was picked up a small number of times. This chain joins TRBV4-1 and TRBJ1-1; no firm D call. The germline V and J ends were trimmed by 0 bases and 5 bases, with 13 bases remaining between them. Germline V CDR1 and CDR2: MGHRA, YSYEKL. There are 15 residues in the CDR3. The DNA of the CDR3 is TGCGCCAGCAGCCAAGATAGGCCTCCCGAGACTGAAGCTTTCTTT. Its protein product is CASSQDRPPETEAFF.

The V and J genes are TRBV5-1 and TRBJ1-6, with D hard to call. Trimming pared 7 bases from V and 7 bases from J, leaving 12 bases between. CDR1 and CDR2 from the germline V gene are SGHRS and YFSETQ. The CDR3 is made up of 13 amino acids. Written as DNA, the CDR3 is TGCGCCAGCCGTGGCACGGAGAATTCACCCCTCCACTTT. It is translated as CASRGTENSPLHF.

This clonotype was seen a few times. The V call is TRBV7-2, the J call TRBJ1-5; 9 bases are a match to TRBD1. The CDR3 contains 15 residues. The V and J ends lost 9 bases and 2 bases, in that order; junction bases with no gene match: 8. Germline V gives CDR1 SGHTA, CDR2 FQGNSA. CDR3 amino acids: CASQTGGSGNQPQHF. Here the CDR3 DNA reads TGTGCCAGTCAAACAGGGGGCTCGGGCAATCAGCCCCAGCATTTT.

This clonotype has at least ten counts. The chain links TRBV11-3 to TRBJ2-1; 10 positions match TRBD2. The CDR3 has 16 residues. The V gene end was trimmed by 5 bases and the J gene end by 1 base; junction bases not matched to a gene: 5. Germline V gene sequence: CDR1 SGHNT, CDR2 YENEEA. Here the CDR3 DNA reads TGTGCCAGCAGCCCTAGCGGGAGTCGTTCCTACAATGAGCAGTTCTTC. The encoded protein is CASSPSGSRSYNEQFF.

This clonotype was seen at least ten times. This sequence joins TRBV20-1 and TRBJ1-1; a weak D match, TRBD1 (6 bases). V was shortened by 5 bases and J by 0 bases, with 16 bases between the two germline ends. Germline V gives CDR1 DFQATT, CDR2 SNEGSKA (reference sequence). The CDR3 spans 15 residues. CDR3 sequence (DNA): TGCAGTGCTCCCGTAAGGGGGGCCGTGAACACTGAAGCTTTCTTT. Translating gives CSAPVRGAVNTEAFF.

The chain couples TRBV29-1 to TRBJ1-2, with 8 bases lining up with TRBD1. Germline loops: CDR1 SQVTM, CDR2 ANQGSEA. This CDR3 has 15 amino acids. Trimming cost V 7 bases and J 6 bases; bases outside gene matches: 16. CDR3 in DNA: TGCAGCGGTGATCGGGGGGCTCCAGGGGGCGATGGCTACACCTTC. This gives the protein CSGDRGAPGGDGYTF.

This clonotype showed up many times. CDR3: CASSSDRTSPQMRKLFF. The CDR3 region has the DNA TGTGCCAGCAGTTCAGACAGGACCTCACCCCAAATGAGGAAACTGTTTTTT. This sequence joins TRBV6-1 and TRBJ1-4; D may be TRBD1 (6 bases). The CDR3 runs to 17 residues. V lost 5 bases, J lost 11 bases, and 27 bases lay in between. The germline CDR1 and CDR2 sequences are MNHNS and SASEGT.

In this sample, this clonotype turned up a few times. The rearrangement uses TRBV5-8 and TRBJ1-4; D ambiguous. CDR1 and CDR2 from the germline V gene are SGHTS and YDEGEE. The CDR3 has 15 amino acids. Trimming removed 0 bases at V and 3 bases at J, with 9 bases between. CDR3 in amino acids: CASSLAGNPNEKLFF. CDR3 nucleotide sequence: TGTGCCAGCAGCTTGGCGGGGAACCCTAATGAAAAACTGTTTTTT.

This clonotype occurred many times. The V call is TRBV12-3 or TRBV12-4, the J call TRBJ2-1; D is perhaps TRBD1 or TRBD2 (5 bases each). The CDR3 sequence is 11 residues long. The V end was cut by 8 bases, the J end by 12 bases, with 14 bases between. CDR3 region: CASGGGSRQFF. Written as DNA, the CDR3 is TGTGCCAGCGGGGGTGGGAGTAGGCAGTTCTTC.

The sample holds a few counts of this clonotype. The genes are TRBV9 and TRBJ2-1; no firm D call. V lost 0 bases, J lost 5 bases, and 9 bases lay in between. The CDR3 length is 14 residues. Germline assignment: CDR1 SGDLS and CDR2 YYNGEE. The CDR3 protein is CASSVATTHNEQFF. The CDR3 nucleotides are TGTGCCAGCAGCGTAGCAACCACACACAATGAGCAGTTCTTC.

This clonotype was detected many times. The CDR3: CASVDTENAYEQYF. The DNA of the CDR3 is TGTGCCAGCGTCGATACGGAGAACGCCTACGAGCAGTACTTC. The V call is TRBV6-1, the J call TRBJ2-7, with D hard to call. V dropped 8 bases and J dropped 2 bases, with 16 bases sitting between them. CDR1 and CDR2 from the germline V gene are MNHNS and SASEGT. CDR3 length: 14 amino acids.

In this sample, this clonotype turned up many times. The genes are TRBV7-3 and TRBJ2-1; perhaps TRBD1 as D (6 bases). The CDR3 extends over 11 amino acids. V was pared by 8 bases and J by 4 bases, with 6 bases between. Germline-derived CDR1 and CDR2 are SGHTA and FQGTGA. This chain's CDR3 is CASGQYNEQFF. The CDR3 DNA sequence: TGTGCCAGCGGACAGTACAATGAGCAGTTCTTC.

This clonotype was recorded at least ten times. This chain links TRBV7-8 with TRBJ2-7; tentatively, D is TRBD2 (5 bases). The CDR3 length is 14 residues. Trimming removed 7 bases from V and 4 bases from J, with 17 bases in between. Germline-derived CDR1 and CDR2 are SGHVS and FQNEAQ. The CDR3 reads CASILGDGPYEQYF. The CDR3 nucleotides are TGTGCCAGCATCCTCGGGGATGGGCCATACGAGCAGTACTTC.

This clonotype was recorded a few times. The CDR3, as DNA: TGCAGCGTTGGGGGTGGGGAGGGAGGCAATCAGCCCCAGCATTTT. Protein product: CSVGGGEGGNQPQHF. V is TRBV29-1 and J is TRBJ1-5; no clear D gene. The germline CDR1 and CDR2 sequences are SQVTM and ANQGSEA. Trimming stripped 4 bases from V and 2 bases from J, with 15 bases between. This CDR3 spans 15 amino acids.

Here the CDR3 reads CASSPAGGLYNEQFF. DNA for the CDR3: TGTGCCAGCTCCCCAGCGGGGGGGCTTTACAATGAGCAGTTCTTC. V usage is TRBV5-4 and J usage is TRBJ2-1; 10 bases line up with TRBD2. The CDR3 length is 15 residues. Losses at the gene ends were 7 bases for V and 4 bases for J; bases not matched to a gene: 8. Germline-derived CDR1 and CDR2 are SGHNT and YYREEE (reference sequence).

Concerning this clonotype: At one end the junction does not follow the germline gene, possibly because of a read error. This sequence joins TRBV6-1 and TRBJ1-6; tentative D call: TRBD1 (5 bases). Germline CDR1 reads MNHNS; CDR2 reads SASEGT. The CDR3 is 15 residues long. CDR3: CASSDQGALNSPFHF. As DNA, the CDR3 is TGTGCCAGCAGTGACCAGGGTGCCCTGAATTCACCCTTCCACTTT.

This clonotype was detected many times. The chain couples TRBV7-2 to TRBJ2-3; 12 positions agree with TRBD1. Germline V CDR1 and CDR2: SGHTA, FQGNSA. This CDR3 is built from 18 residues. The junction had 10 bases not matched to a gene; V was cut back by 5 bases and J by 1 base. The CDR3 DNA sequence: TGTGCCAGCAGCCCGGGACAGGGGGCGCTGAGGGGCACAGATACGCAGTATTTT. As protein: CASSPGQGALRGTDTQYF.

A remark on this clonotype: This is likely a read error, given that the CDR3 carries no conserved phenylalanine or tryptophan at its end. The J gene is TRBJ2-7, the V gene TRBV11-1; D is uncertain. Per the germline V gene, CDR1 is SGHAT and CDR2 is FQDESV (reference sequence). Trimming cost V 5 bases and J 2 bases, with 19 bases left between them. The CDR3 is made up of 16 amino acids. This CDR3 reads CASSPGSLGFTYEQYI. The CDR3 bases are TGTGCCAGCAGCCCAGGATCCCTAGGTTTTACCTACGAGCAGTACATC.